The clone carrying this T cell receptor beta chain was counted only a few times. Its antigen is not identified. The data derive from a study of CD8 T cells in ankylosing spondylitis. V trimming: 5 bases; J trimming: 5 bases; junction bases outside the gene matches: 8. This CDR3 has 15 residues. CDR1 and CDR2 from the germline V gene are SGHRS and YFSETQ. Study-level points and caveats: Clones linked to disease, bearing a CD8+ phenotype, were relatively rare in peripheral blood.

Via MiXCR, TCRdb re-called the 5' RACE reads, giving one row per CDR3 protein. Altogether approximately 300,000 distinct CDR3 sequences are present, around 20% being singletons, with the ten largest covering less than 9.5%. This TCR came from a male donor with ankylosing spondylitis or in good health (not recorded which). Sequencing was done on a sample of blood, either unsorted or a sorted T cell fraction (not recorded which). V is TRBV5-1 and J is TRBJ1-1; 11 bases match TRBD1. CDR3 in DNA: TGCGCCAGCAGGCAGAGGACAGGGGGCGGGACTGAAGCTTTCTTT. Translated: CASRQRTGGGTEAFF.